One sample yielded the 14 T cell receptor beta chains listed below, sequenced in a study of graft-versus-host responses after intestinal transplantation (dated by TCRdb to the early 2020s). Receptors were amplified or captured by the immunoSEQ multiplex PCR assay. Sourced from immuneACCESS, this table was stored by TCRdb with only in-frame sequences that have V and J called. A share of the clones is absent; for the studies checked, an unresolved V gene accounts for under half, and the remainder has no known explanation. The sample contains roughly 28,000 clones, 70% to 90% of them found a single time. More than 9% of the sample comes from the top ten. This specimen consisted of PBMCs, obtained about 15 months after intestinal transplantation. The receptors come from a human patient who received an intestinal transplant, so some T cells may come from the graft donor.

This clone is a singleton in its sample. V usage is TRBV6-5 and J usage is TRBJ1-6; possibly TRBD1 for D (5 bases). From germline, CDR1 is MNHEY and CDR2 SVGAGI. V gave up 6 bases and J gave up 9 bases, with 18 bases separating them. The CDR3 spans 15 residues. The CDR3 DNA reads as TGTGCCAGCAGCCCCGACTTTGGGACCGGTTCACCCCTCCACTTT. It translates to CASSPDFGTGSPLHF.

The rearrangement joins TRBV6-1 to TRBJ2-2; D is perhaps TRBD2 (6 bases). Germline V lookup: CDR1 MNHNS, CDR2 SASEGT. Between the trimmed V and J ends, which lost 8 bases and 9 bases, there was a span of 19 bases. CDR3 length: 14 residues. The CDR3 DNA follows: TGTGCCAGCCTAACTAGCATCGTAGTCCGGGAGCTGTTTTTT. Translating gives CASLTSIVVRELFF.

The chain combines TRBV5-4 with TRBJ2-5, with D tentatively TRBD1 or TRBD2 (5 bases each). This CDR3 contains 13 residues. Germline-derived CDR1 and CDR2 are SGHNT and YYREEE (reference sequence). Trimming took off 3 bases at V and 3 bases at J, with 9 bases between the two ends. CDR3 sequence reads: CASSSGTEETQYF. The CDR3 DNA is TGTGCCAGCAGCTCCGGGACGGAAGAGACCCAGTACTTC.

The chain joins TRBV19 to TRBJ2-1; unclear D gene. CDR1 is LNHDA, CDR2 SQIVND, per germline (reference sequence). With 1 base removed from V and 10 bases from J, the gap between germline ends came to 8 bases. The CDR3 loop spans 12 amino acids. The CDR3 coding sequence is TGTGCCAGTAGTATAGGGGTTTTAGAGCAGTTCTTC. Amino acid sequence: CASSIGVLEQFF.

The DNA for the CDR3 is TGTGCCACCGTACCGGGGGGCAGAGCAGATACGCAGTATTTT. This translates into CATVPGGRADTQYF. The chain recombines TRBV19 with TRBJ2-3; perhaps TRBD2 as D (7 bases). The V and J ends lost 10 bases and 4 bases respectively, with 18 bases between them. CDR1 is LNHDA, CDR2 SQIVND, per germline (reference sequence). The CDR3 has 14 residues.

J is TRBJ2-2 and V is TRBV21-1; the D call TRBD2 from the table was never checked on the DNA. TRBV21-1 is flagged as a pseudogene. The CDR3 runs 16 residues. The DNA of the CDR3 is TGTGCCAGCAGCCAACTCACTGCAAGGGGGGGCGGGGAGCTGTTTTTT. Protein: CASSQLTARGGGELFF.

This chain links TRBV6-5 with TRBJ2-1; 7 bases match TRBD2. J lost 0 bases, V lost 6 bases, and 5 bases had no gene match. CDR1 MNHEY and CDR2 SVGAGI come from the germline V gene. The CDR3 is made up of 15 amino acids. This CDR3 is CASRRREGSYNEQFF. CDR3 DNA: TGTGCCAGCAGGAGGAGGGAGGGCTCCTACAATGAGCAGTTCTTC.

This chain links TRBV5-5 with TRBJ2-1; D is possibly TRBD2 (6 bases). The CDR3 runs 12 residues. Trimming left V 3 bases short and J 8 bases short, with 9 bases between. Looked up from germline, CDR1 is SGHKS and CDR2 is YYEKEE (reference sequence). CDR3 residues: CASSWDFDEQFF. CDR3 coding DNA: TGTGCCAGCAGCTGGGACTTCGATGAGCAGTTCTTC.

The chain couples TRBV7-9 to TRBJ1-4; no reliable D call. The germline V gene encodes CDR1 SEHNR and CDR2 FQNEAQ (reference sequence). Trimming took off 1 base at V and 1 base at J, with 4 bases between the two ends. CDR3 size: 14 residues. The CDR3 coding sequence is TGTGCCAGCAGCTTAGGGGGAACTAATGAAAAACTGTTTTTT. Amino acid sequence: CASSLGGTNEKLFF.

The chain is built from TRBV10-3 and TRBJ1-5, with 10 positions matching TRBD1. There are 17 residues in the CDR3. The germline gives CDR1 ENHRY, CDR2 SYGVKD. With V trimmed by 0 bases and J by 0 bases, 2 bases remained unmatched. CDR3 in amino acids: CAISESDRGVSNQPQHF. The CDR3 coding sequence is TGTGCCATCAGTGAGTCGGACAGGGGGGTTAGCAATCAGCCCCAGCATTTT.

The chain is built from TRBV11-2 and TRBJ1-4; 9 bases are a match to TRBD1. CDR1 is SGHAT and CDR2 is FQNNGV in the germline V gene. With 3 bases clipped from V and 3 bases from J, the junction kept 2 bases outside the gene matches. This CDR3 spans 15 amino acids. The CDR3 protein is CASSLGQGANEKLFF. For the CDR3, the DNA is TGTGCCAGCAGCTTGGGACAGGGTGCTAATGAAAAACTGTTTTTT.

This chain links TRBV7-9 with TRBJ1-5; 7 bases map to TRBD1. Losses at the gene ends were 3 bases for V and 3 bases for J; bases not matched to a gene: 2. CDR3 length: 14 residues. Germline-derived CDR1 and CDR2 are SEHNR and FQNEAQ (reference sequence). DNA for the CDR3: TGTGCCAGCAGCTTCGGACAGGCCAATCAGCCCCAGCATTTT. This sequence encodes CASSFGQANQPQHF.

The V gene is TRBV27, the J gene TRBJ1-1; D not resolved. V shed 6 bases and J shed 5 bases, with 7 bases lying between them. CDR1 is MNHEY and CDR2 is SMNVEV in the germline V gene (reference sequence). This CDR3 comprises 11 residues. The CDR3 region is CASRVGTEAFF. CDR3 bases: TGTGCCAGCAGGGTGGGAACTGAAGCTTTCTTT.

The chain is built from TRBV9 and TRBJ2-1, with TRBD2 matching 8 bases. Germline V gene sequence: CDR1 SGDLS, CDR2 YYNGEE. The CDR3 consists of 16 residues. V shed 1 base and J 6 bases; nucleotides not matched to a gene: 9. The CDR3 is CASSVLAGSGGNEQFF. The CDR3 DNA follows: TGTGCCAGCAGCGTACTAGCGGGTAGTGGCGGCAATGAGCAGTTCTTC.